Listed below are T cell receptor beta chains from one sample, sequenced in a study of T-cell reconstitution after alpha-beta-depleted transplantation in children. MiXCR was run by TCRdb on the PCR reads, yielding one entry per CDR3 protein. Among 300,000 to 400,000 distinct CDR3 sequences listed, around 16% were seen once. This specimen was PBMCs, mostly from graft donor cells, taken 360 days after TCRalphabeta/CD19-depleted stem cell transplant. These TCRs come from a male patient aged 2 to 9 who had a stem cell transplant for acute lymphoblastic leukemia, so the T cells may come from the graft donor. CDR3s leave out the opening cysteine and the closing phenylalanine or tryptophan.

CDR3 length: 14; V gene: TRBV27; J gene: TRBJ2-1; CDR3 protein: ASSLSGTGSYNEQF
CDR3 length: 14; V gene: TRBV28; J gene: TRBJ2-1; CDR3 protein: ASSFSGLAGYNEQF
CDR3 length: 12; V gene: TRBV4-2; J gene: TRBJ1-6; CDR3 protein: ASSQAGYNSPLH
CDR3 length: 15; V gene: TRBV15; J gene: TRBJ2-1; CDR3 protein: ATSRGQAPRRDNEQF
CDR3 length: 14; V gene: TRBV10-3; J gene: TRBJ2-1; CDR3 protein: AISAPGLTTHSEQF
CDR3 length: 13; V gene: TRBV5-1; J gene: TRBJ2-5; CDR3 protein: ASSLAPGYQETQY
CDR3 length: 10; V gene: TRBV5-1; J gene: TRBJ2-5; CDR3 protein: ASRGSGETQY
CDR3 length: 15; V gene: TRBV20-1; J gene: TRBJ2-5; CDR3 protein: SARPSSGRGGEETQY
CDR3 length: 12; V gene: TRBV7-2; J gene: TRBJ1-1; CDR3 protein: ASSLSRANTEAF
CDR3 length: 11; V gene: TRBV28; J gene: TRBJ1-2; CDR3 protein: ASRRSPSRGYT
CDR3 length: 11; V gene: TRBV12-3/TRBV12-4; J gene: TRBJ1-3; CDR3 protein: ASSLEGGTKPY